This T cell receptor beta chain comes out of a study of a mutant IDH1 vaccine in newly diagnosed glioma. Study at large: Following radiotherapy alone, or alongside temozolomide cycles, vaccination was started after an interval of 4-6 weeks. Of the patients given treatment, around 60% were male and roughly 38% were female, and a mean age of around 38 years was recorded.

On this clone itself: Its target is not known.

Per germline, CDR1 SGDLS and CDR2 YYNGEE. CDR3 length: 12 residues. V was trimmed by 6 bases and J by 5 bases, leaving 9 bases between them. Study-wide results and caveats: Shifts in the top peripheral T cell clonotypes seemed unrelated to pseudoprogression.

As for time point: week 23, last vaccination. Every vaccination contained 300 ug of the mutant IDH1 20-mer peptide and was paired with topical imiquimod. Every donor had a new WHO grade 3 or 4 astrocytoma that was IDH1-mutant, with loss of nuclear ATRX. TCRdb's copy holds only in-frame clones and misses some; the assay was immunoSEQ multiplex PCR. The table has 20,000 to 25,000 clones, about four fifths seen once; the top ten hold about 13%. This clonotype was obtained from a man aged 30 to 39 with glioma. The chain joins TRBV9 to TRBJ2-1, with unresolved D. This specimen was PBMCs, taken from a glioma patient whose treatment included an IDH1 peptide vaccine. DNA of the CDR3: TGTGCCAGCACTTGGGCCAACAATGAGCAGTTCTTC. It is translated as CASTWANNEQFF.